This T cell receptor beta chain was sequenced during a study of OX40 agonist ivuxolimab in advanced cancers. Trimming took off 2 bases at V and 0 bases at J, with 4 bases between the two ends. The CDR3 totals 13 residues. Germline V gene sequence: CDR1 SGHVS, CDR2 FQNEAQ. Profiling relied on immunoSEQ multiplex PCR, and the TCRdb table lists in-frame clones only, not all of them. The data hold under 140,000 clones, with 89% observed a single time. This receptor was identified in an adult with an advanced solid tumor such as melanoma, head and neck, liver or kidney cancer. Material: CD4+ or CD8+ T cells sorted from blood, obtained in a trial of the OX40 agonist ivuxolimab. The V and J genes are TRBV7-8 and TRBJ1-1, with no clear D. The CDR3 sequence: CASSLQVNTEAFF. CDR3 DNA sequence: TGTGCCAGCAGCTTACAGGTGAACACTGAAGCTTTCTTT.